This T cell receptor (beta chain) appears in the sequencing data of a study of T cell responses to AZD1222 COVID-19 vaccine. The CDR3 extends over 14 amino acids. V was cut by 0 bases and J by 3 bases, with 8 bases left in between. Germline assignment: CDR1 LNHNV and CDR2 YYDKDF (reference sequence). Points from the study as a whole: Sampling that yielded the repertoires occurred only after the peak T cell response. The reported proportion of spike-specific TCRs targeting unmutated variant regions was nearly half. Once two AZD1222 doses were given, Spike-specific TCR breadth and depth went up.

Regarding this clone: Its antigen is not known.

The method was immunoSEQ multiplex PCR; TCRdb's version includes in-frame clones alone and lacks a portion of them. The sample yields around 100,000 clones, 87% seen once. The sequenced sample was peripheral blood, obtained 28 days after the second AZD1222 dose. The sequence was obtained from an adult who received the AZD1222 COVID-19 vaccine. The rearrangement joins TRBV15 to TRBJ2-5, with TRBD1 as a possible D gene (6 bases). Here the CDR3 reads CATSRDRTEETQYF. The CDR3 DNA reads TGTGCCACCAGCAGAGATCGGACAGAAGAGACCCAGTACTTC.